A single sample gave rise to the 24 T cell receptor beta chains below, sequenced in a study of blood T cell repertoires in COVID-19. The data were produced by immunoSEQ multiplex PCR, yet TCRdb's version contains in-frame clones alone and is incomplete. Among roughly 400,000 clones listed, more than 70% were seen once. Sequencing input: peripheral blood. The source of these receptors is a woman aged 60-70 years with COVID-19, enrolled during active disease.

This chain connects TRBV7-2 to TRBJ1-3; possible D gene TRBD1, 5 bases. The CDR3 length is 15 residues. V dropped 1 base and J dropped 0 bases, with 7 bases sitting between them. Germline CDR1 reads SGHTA; CDR2 reads FQGNSA. The CDR3 region is CASSLVGVSGNTIYF. CDR3 nucleotide sequence: TGTGCCAGCAGCTTAGTAGGGGTCTCTGGAAACACCATATATTTT.

The V gene is TRBV2, the J gene TRBJ1-5; D perhaps matches TRBD1 (6 bases). With 1 base removed from V and 2 bases from J, the gap between germline ends came to 6 bases. Germline assignment: CDR1 SNHLY and CDR2 FYNNEI. CDR3 length: 14 amino acids. CDR3 sequence: CASSEDRGNQPQHF. The CDR3 nucleotides are TGTGCCAGCAGTGAAGACAGGGGCAATCAGCCCCAGCATTTT.

V and J are TRBV3-1 (or the pseudogene TRBV3-2) and TRBJ1-4; tentatively, D is TRBD1 (5 bases). The CDR3 spans 16 residues. V was trimmed by 4 bases and J by 0 bases, leaving 12 bases between them. The V gene's germline CDR1 is LGHDT and CDR2 YNNKEL (reference sequence). The CDR3 spells CASSPTGGATNEKLFF. In DNA, the CDR3 is TGTGCCAGCAGCCCTACAGGAGGGGCAACTAATGAAAAACTGTTTTTT.

As DNA, the CDR3 is TGTGCCAGCAGCGTGTCAGGGGGCTATGGCTACACCTTC. Protein: CASSVSGGYGYTF. V is TRBV2 and J is TRBJ1-2; 7 nucleotides line up with TRBD1. The V gene end was trimmed by 6 bases and the J gene end by 4 bases; junction bases not matched to a gene: 5. The CDR3 extends over 13 amino acids. The germline V gene encodes CDR1 SNHLY and CDR2 FYNNEI.

The rearrangement uses TRBV7-3 and TRBJ1-3; 7 nucleotides align to TRBD1. Germline V CDR1 and CDR2: SGHTA, FQGTGA. V was pared by 5 bases and J by 7 bases, with 5 bases of the junction left unmatched. CDR3 length equals 13 residues. The CDR3 loop reads CASSPPGGNTIYF. CDR3 DNA: TGTGCCAGCAGCCCTCCAGGGGGGAACACCATATATTTT.

This rearrangement joins TRBV21-1 to TRBJ2-3; TRBD2 is taken as the D call from the table, unchecked against the DNA. TRBV21-1 represents a pseudogene. This CDR3 is built from 17 residues. The CDR3 coding sequence is TGTGCCAGCAGCAAATGTCCGGCGGGGAAGCCTACAGATACGCAGTATTTT. This gives the protein CASSKCPAGKPTDTQYF.

This clone was recorded only once. V is TRBV5-1 and J is TRBJ1-4; unclear D gene. V was trimmed by 2 bases and J by 5 bases, leaving 16 bases between them. The CDR3 extends over 16 amino acids. The germline V gene encodes CDR1 SGHRS and CDR2 YFSETQ. This CDR3 reads CASSFHRSGSNEKLFF. DNA for the CDR3: TGCGCCAGCAGCTTTCACCGAAGCGGGTCAAATGAAAAACTGTTTTTT.

The chain recombines TRBV7-2 with TRBJ2-3; D is ambiguous. V was clipped by 5 bases and J by 0 bases, with 15 bases between them. CDR1 and CDR2 (germline): SGHTA, FQGNSA. The CDR3 contains 16 residues. The CDR3 region is CASSARSAYSTDTQYF. The DNA of the CDR3 is TGTGCCAGCAGCGCCCGGTCCGCATATAGCACAGATACGCAGTATTTT. Together with reference TRBV7-2 and TRBJ2-3, the CDR3 gives the full variable domain: GAGVSQSPSNKVTEKGKDVELRCDPISGHTALYWYRQSLGQGLEFLIYFQGNSAPDKSGLPSDRFSAERTGGSVSTLTIQRTQQEDSAVYLCASSARSAYSTDTQYFGPGTRLTVL.

This chain joins TRBV9 and TRBJ1-6, with TRBD1 as a possible D gene (5 bases). The V end lost 0 bases, the J end lost 6 bases, and 13 bases lay between the germline ends. CDR3 size: 16 residues. In germline, CDR1 is SGDLS, CDR2 YYNGEE. This CDR3 reads CASSVGAGLRNSPLHF. The CDR3 DNA is TGTGCCAGCAGCGTAGGCGCAGGGCTACGTAATTCACCCCTCCACTTT.

This clone was counted a single time. The genes are TRBV4-1 and TRBJ2-3; no definite D call. Germline assignment: CDR1 MGHRA and CDR2 YSYEKL. The CDR3 length is 14 residues. V was clipped by 1 base and J by 0 bases, with 5 bases between them. This chain's CDR3 is CASSQGSSTDTQYF. The DNA for the CDR3 is TGCGCCAGCAGCCAAGGTTCGAGCACAGATACGCAGTATTTT.

The chain links TRBV6-4 to TRBJ2-1, with TRBD2 as a possible D gene (5 bases). Trimming took off 2 bases at V and 10 bases at J, with 12 bases between the two ends. This CDR3 has 13 residues. Germline values: CDR1 MRHNA, CDR2 SNTAGT. The DNA for the CDR3 is TGTGCCAGCAGTGACCGGGTCGGACTCGAGCAGTTCTTC. Translating gives CASSDRVGLEQFF.

The genes are TRBV19 and TRBJ1-2, with 8 bases lining up with TRBD1. The CDR3 is 15 residues long. In germline, CDR1 is LNHDA, CDR2 SQIVND (reference sequence). V lost 3 bases and J lost 8; bases outside the gene matches: 11. CDR3 coding DNA: TGTGCCAGTAGTATGGCTGGGCAGGGGGCGAGAGGCTACACCTTC. Encoded protein: CASSMAGQGARGYTF.

V gene TRBV5-1 combines with J gene TRBJ1-5; 9 bases agree with TRBD1. J gave up 5 bases and V 4 bases, and 7 bases lay outside the gene matches. The CDR3 covers 15 residues. Per the germline V gene, CDR1 is SGHRS and CDR2 is YFSETQ. This CDR3 reads CASSIGQGWYQPQHF. In nucleotides, the CDR3 is TGCGCCAGCAGCATCGGACAGGGGTGGTATCAGCCCCAGCATTTT.

This clone has more than one count but fewer than ten. The chain is built from TRBV19 and TRBJ1-2; 7 bases agree with TRBD1. The CDR3 spans 14 residues. CDR1 LNHDA and CDR2 SQIVND come from the germline V gene (reference sequence). Unmatched junction bases numbered 12, after V lost 8 bases and J lost 6 bases. DNA of the CDR3: TGTGCCAGTGGACTGGGACAGTATTTGAATGGCTACACCTTC. Translating it yields CASGLGQYLNGYTF.

The rearrangement links TRBV11-2 to TRBJ2-3, with 15 bases matching TRBD2. The V gene's germline CDR1 is SGHAT and CDR2 FQNNGV. The junction had 13 bases not matched to a gene; V was cut back by 5 bases and J by 7 bases. CDR3 length equals 18 residues. In nucleotides, the CDR3 is TGTGCCAGCAGCACCCGGACTAGCGGGGGGGAAGCGGGTTATACGCAGTATTTT. Its translation is CASSTRTSGGEAGYTQYF. The variable domain in full, with the rest retrieved from reference TRBV11-2 and TRBJ2-3, is EAGVAQSPRYKIIEKRQSVAFWCNPISGHATLYWYQQILGQGPKLLIQFQNNGVVDDSQLPKDRFSAERLKGVDSTLKIQPAKLEDSAVYLCASSTRTSGGEAGYTQYFGPGTRLTVL.

The gene calls are TRBV6-5 and TRBJ1-1; D possibly corresponds to TRBD1 (6 bases). Looked up from germline, CDR1 is MNHEY and CDR2 is SVGAGI. V was clipped by 6 bases and J by 9 bases, with 11 bases between them. The CDR3 runs to 11 residues. CDR3 DNA: TGTGCCAGCAGCGACACAGGGAAAGCTTTCTTT. Protein: CASSDTGKAFF.

The chain joins TRBV12-3 or TRBV12-4 to TRBJ1-2; D not resolved. The CDR3 extends over 13 amino acids. V shed 3 bases and J shed 2 bases, with 7 bases lying between them. As DNA, the CDR3 is TGTGCCAGCAGTTTTGAGGAAAACTATGGCTACACCTTC. This gives the protein CASSFEENYGYTF.

This clone has only a few counts. J is TRBJ2-1 and V is TRBV5-5; 7 bases map to TRBD1. Trimming cost V 3 bases and J 5 bases; bases outside gene matches: 5. In germline, CDR1 is SGHKS, CDR2 YYEKEE (reference sequence). CDR3 length: 14 residues. The DNA for the CDR3 is TGTGCCAGCAGCTGGACAGGTCCCAACAATGAGCAGTTCTTC. Encoded protein: CASSWTGPNNEQFF.

The rearrangement joins TRBV9 to TRBJ2-3; 11 positions agree with TRBD1. The ends lost 6 bases at V and 6 bases at J; junction bases unmatched: 3. The germline V gene has CDR1 SGDLS and CDR2 YYNGEE. The CDR3 runs to 13 residues. CDR3: CASNGQGADTQYF. The CDR3 nucleotides are TGTGCCAGCAATGGACAGGGGGCGGATACGCAGTATTTT.

The V and J genes are TRBV5-1 and TRBJ1-2; TRBD1 aligns across 10 bases. With 4 bases clipped from V and 4 bases from J, the junction kept 10 bases outside the gene matches. Germline loops: CDR1 SGHRS, CDR2 YFSETQ. The CDR3 is 16 amino acids. CDR3 residues: CASSPISTGGFYGYTF. The DNA for the CDR3 is TGCGCCAGCAGCCCGATATCGACAGGGGGCTTCTATGGCTACACCTTC.

This chain links TRBV6-1 with TRBJ2-5; 10 nucleotides agree with TRBD2. Germline V gene sequence: CDR1 MNHNS, CDR2 SASEGT. CDR3 size: 15 residues. J was trimmed by 8 bases and V by 1 base; bases with no gene match: 7. CDR3 amino acids: CASSEEERGGRTQYF. Here the CDR3 DNA reads TGTGCCAGCAGTGAAGAGGAGCGGGGGGGGAGAACCCAGTACTTC.

The chain has TRBV5-1 and TRBJ2-7; 13 positions agree with TRBD2. Per germline, CDR1 SGHRS and CDR2 YFSETQ. After removal of 0 bases from V and 6 bases from J, the junction contained 6 bases not matched to a gene. CDR3 length: 16 residues. CDR3 DNA: TGCGCCAGCAGCTTGGCCTTGACTAGCGGGGGGTCCGAGCAGTACTTC. Its translation is CASSLALTSGGSEQYF.

The chain combines TRBV28 with TRBJ2-1; no definite D call. V was trimmed by 7 bases and J by 4 bases, leaving 14 bases between them. Germline V gene sequence: CDR1 MDHEN, CDR2 SYDVKM. This CDR3 has 14 amino acids. The CDR3 here is CASITPSVYNEQFF. DNA for the CDR3: TGTGCCAGCATAACTCCAAGCGTGTACAATGAGCAGTTCTTC.

This clone has a handful of counts. This rearrangement joins TRBV4-1 to TRBJ1-1, with D unclear. V was trimmed by 3 bases and J by 4 bases, leaving 6 bases between them. The CDR3 has 12 residues. CDR1 is MGHRA and CDR2 is YSYEKL in the germline V gene. The CDR3 region is CASSQGSTEAFF. The CDR3, as DNA: TGCGCCAGCAGCCAGGGGAGCACTGAAGCTTTCTTT.